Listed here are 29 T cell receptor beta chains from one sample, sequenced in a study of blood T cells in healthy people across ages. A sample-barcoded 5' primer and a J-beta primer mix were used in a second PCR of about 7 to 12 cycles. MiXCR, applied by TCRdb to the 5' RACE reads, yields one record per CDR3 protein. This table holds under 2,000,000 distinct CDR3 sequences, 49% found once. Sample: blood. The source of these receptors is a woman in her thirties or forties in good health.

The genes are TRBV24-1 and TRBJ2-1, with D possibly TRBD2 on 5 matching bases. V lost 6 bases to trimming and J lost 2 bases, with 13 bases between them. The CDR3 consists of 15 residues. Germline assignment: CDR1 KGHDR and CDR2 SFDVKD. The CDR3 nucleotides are TGTGCCACCAGTCCGGACTCCAGAACCTACAATGAGCAGTTCTTC. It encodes CATSPDSRTYNEQFF.

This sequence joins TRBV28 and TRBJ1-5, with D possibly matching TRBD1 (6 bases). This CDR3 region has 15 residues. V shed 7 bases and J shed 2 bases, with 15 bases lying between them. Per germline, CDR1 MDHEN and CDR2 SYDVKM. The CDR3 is CASTQGGGGNQPQHF. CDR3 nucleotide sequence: TGTGCCAGCACCCAAGGGGGGGGTGGCAATCAGCCCCAGCATTTT. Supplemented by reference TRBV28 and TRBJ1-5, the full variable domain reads DVKVTQSSRYLVKRTGEKVFLECVQDMDHENMFWYRQDPGLGLRLIYFSYDVKMKEKGDIPEGYSVSREKKERFSLILESASTNQTSMYLCASTQGGGGNQPQHFGDGTRLSIL.

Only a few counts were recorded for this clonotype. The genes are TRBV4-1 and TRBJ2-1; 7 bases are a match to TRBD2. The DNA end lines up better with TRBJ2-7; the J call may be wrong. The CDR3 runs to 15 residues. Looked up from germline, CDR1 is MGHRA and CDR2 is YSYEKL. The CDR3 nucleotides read TGCGCCAGCAGCCAAGGGAATAGCGGGTACAATGAGCAGTACTTC. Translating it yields CASSQGNSGYNEQYF.

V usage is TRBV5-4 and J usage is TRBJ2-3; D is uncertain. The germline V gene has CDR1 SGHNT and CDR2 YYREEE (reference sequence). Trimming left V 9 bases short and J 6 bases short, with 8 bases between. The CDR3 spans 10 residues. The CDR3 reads CAIGKDTQYF. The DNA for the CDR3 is TGTGCCATAGGAAAGGATACGCAGTATTTT.

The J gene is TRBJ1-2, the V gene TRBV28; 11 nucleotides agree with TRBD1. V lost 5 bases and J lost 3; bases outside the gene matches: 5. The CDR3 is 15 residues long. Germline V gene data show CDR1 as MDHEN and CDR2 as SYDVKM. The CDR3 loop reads CASSLGQGVHYGYTF. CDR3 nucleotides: TGTGCCAGCAGTCTGGGACAGGGGGTTCACTATGGCTACACCTTC.

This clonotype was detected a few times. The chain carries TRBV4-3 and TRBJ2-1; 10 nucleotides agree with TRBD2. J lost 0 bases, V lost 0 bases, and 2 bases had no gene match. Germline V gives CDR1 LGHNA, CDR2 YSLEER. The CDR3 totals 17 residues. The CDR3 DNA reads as TGCGCCAGCAGCCAAGAGCCTAGCGGGAGCTCCTACAATGAGCAGTTCTTC. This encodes CASSQEPSGSSYNEQFF.

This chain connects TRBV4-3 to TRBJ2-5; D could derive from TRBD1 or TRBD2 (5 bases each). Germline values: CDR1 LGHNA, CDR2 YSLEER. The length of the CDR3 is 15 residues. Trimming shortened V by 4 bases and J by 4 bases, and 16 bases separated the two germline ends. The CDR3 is CASSPNEGRGETQYF. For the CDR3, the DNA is TGCGCCAGCAGCCCCAATGAGGGGAGAGGAGAGACCCAGTACTTC.

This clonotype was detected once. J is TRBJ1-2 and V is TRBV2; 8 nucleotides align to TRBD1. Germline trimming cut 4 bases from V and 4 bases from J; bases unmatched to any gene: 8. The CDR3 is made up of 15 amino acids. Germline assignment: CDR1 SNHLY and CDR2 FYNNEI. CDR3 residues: CASSGGRGHVYGYTF. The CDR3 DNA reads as TGTGCCAGCAGTGGAGGCAGGGGGCATGTCTATGGCTACACCTTC. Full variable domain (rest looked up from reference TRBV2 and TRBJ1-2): EPEVTQTPSHQVTQMGQEVILRCVPISNHLYFYWYRQILGQKVEFLVSFYNNEISEKSEIFDDQFSVERPDGSNFTLKIRSTKLEDSAMYFCASSGGRGHVYGYTFGSGTRLTVV.

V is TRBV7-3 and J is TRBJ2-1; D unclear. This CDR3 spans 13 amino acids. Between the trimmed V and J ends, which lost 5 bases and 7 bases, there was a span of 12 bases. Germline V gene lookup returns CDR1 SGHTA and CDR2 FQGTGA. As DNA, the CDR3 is TGTGCCAGCAGCATGCCCCCCCGGAATGAGCAGTTCTTC. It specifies CASSMPPRNEQFF.

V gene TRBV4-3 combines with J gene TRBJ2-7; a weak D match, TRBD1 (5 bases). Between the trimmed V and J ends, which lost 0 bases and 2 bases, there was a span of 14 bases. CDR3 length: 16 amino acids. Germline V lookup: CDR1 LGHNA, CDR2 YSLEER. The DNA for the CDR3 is TGCGCCAGCAGCCAAGATTTCCAGGGATCACCCTACGAGCAGTACTTC. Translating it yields CASSQDFQGSPYEQYF.

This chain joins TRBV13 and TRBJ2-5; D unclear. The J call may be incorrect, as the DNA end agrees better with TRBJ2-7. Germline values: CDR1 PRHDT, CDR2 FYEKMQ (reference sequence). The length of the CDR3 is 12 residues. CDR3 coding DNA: TGTGCCAGCAGCTCAGACGTGGACGAGCAGTACTTC. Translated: CASSSDVDEQYF.

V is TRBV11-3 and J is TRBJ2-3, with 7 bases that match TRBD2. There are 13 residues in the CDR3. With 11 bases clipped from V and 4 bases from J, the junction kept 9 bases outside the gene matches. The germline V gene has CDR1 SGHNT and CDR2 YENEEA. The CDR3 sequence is CASGAGPSDTQYF. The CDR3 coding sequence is TGTGCCTCGGGAGCGGGGCCATCAGATACGCAGTATTTT.

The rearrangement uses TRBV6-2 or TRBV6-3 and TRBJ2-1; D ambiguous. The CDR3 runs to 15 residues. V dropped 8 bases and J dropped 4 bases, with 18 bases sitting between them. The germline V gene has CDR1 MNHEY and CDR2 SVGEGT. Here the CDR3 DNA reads TGTGCCAGCGTCAATAACCTTATAGGTTACAATGAGCAGTTCTTC. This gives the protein CASVNNLIGYNEQFF.

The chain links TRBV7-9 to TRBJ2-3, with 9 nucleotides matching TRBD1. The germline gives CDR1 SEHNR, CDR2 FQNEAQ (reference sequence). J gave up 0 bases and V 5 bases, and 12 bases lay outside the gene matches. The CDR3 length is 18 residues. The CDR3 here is CASSPSAGTGSSTDTQYF. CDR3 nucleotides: TGTGCCAGCAGCCCATCCGCCGGGACAGGGAGCAGCACAGATACGCAGTATTTT.

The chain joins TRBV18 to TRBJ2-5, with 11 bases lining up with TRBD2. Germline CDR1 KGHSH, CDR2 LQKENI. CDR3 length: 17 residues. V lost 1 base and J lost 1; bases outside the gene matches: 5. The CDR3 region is CASSPRGTSGLQETQYF. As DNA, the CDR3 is TGTGCCAGCTCACCACGGGGGACTAGCGGACTCCAAGAGACCCAGTACTTC.

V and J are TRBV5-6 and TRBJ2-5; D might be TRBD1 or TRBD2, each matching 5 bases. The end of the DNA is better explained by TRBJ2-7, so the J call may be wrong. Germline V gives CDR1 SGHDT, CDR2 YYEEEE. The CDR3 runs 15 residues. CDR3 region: CASSSEVWDGYEQYF. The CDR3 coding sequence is TGTGCCAGCAGCTCCGAAGTTTGGGACGGCTACGAGCAGTACTTC.

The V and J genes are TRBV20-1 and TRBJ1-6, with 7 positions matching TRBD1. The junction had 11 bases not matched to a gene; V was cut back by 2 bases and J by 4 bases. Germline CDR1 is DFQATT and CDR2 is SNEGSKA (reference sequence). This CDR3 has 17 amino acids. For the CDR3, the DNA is TGCAGTGCTAGACCCCCGACAGGGCGGGATTATAATTCACCCCTCCACTTT. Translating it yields CSARPPTGRDYNSPLHF.

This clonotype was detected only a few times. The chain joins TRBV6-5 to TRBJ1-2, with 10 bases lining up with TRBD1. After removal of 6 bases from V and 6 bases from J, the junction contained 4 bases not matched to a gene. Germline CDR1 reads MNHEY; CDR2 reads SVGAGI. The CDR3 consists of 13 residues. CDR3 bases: TGTGCCAGCAGCGACAGGGGGCTCGATGGCTACACCTTC. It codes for CASSDRGLDGYTF.

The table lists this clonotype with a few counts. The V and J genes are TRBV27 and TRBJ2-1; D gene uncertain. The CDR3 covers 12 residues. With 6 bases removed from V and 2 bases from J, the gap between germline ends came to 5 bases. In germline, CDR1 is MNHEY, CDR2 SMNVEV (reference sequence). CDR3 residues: CASRSTYNEQFF. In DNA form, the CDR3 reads TGTGCCAGCAGATCTACCTACAATGAGCAGTTCTTC.

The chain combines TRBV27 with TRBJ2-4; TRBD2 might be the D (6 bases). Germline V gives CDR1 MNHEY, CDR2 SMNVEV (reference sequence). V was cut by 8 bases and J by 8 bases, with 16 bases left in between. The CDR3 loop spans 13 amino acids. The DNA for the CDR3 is TGTGCCAGCCGGAGGGGAGTTGAGGACATTCAGTACTTC. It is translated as CASRRGVEDIQYF.

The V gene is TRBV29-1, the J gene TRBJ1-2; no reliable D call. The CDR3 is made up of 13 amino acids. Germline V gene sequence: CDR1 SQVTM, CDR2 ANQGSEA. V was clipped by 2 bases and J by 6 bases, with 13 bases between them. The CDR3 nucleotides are TGCAGCGTTGAAAGGGTGTTGTTGAATGGCTACACCTTC. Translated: CSVERVLLNGYTF.

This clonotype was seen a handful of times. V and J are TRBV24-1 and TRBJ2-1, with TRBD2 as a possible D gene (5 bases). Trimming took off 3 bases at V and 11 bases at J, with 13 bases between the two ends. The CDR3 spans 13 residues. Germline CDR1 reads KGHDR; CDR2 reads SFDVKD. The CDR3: CATSDHPSGKQFF. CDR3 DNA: TGTGCCACCAGTGATCATCCGAGCGGTAAGCAGTTCTTC.

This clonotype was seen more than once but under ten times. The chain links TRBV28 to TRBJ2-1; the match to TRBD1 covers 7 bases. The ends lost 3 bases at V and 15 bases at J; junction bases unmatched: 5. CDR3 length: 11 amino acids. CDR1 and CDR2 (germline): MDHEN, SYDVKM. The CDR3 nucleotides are TGTGCCAGCAGTTTGGGGACAGTTTCGTTCTTC. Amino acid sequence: CASSLGTVSFF.

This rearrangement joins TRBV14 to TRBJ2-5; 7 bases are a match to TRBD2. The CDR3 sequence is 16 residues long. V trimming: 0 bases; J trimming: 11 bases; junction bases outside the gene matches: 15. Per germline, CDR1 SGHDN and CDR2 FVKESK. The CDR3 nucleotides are TGTGCCAGCAGCCAAGATACAGCGGGGTGGTACAATGAGCAGTACTTC. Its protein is CASSQDTAGWYNEQYF.

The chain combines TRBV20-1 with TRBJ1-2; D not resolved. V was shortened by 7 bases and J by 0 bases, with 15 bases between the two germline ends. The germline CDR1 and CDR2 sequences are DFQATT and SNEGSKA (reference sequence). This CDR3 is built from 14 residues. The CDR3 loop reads CSGLNPKANYGYTF. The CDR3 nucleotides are TGCAGTGGATTGAACCCCAAAGCTAACTATGGCTACACCTTC.

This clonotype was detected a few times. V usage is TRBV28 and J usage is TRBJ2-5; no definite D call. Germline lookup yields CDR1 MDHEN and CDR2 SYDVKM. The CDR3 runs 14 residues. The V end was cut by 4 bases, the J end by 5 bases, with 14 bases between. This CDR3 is CASSSARNTETQYF. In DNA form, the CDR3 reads TGTGCCAGCAGTTCAGCGAGAAATACGGAGACCCAGTACTTC.

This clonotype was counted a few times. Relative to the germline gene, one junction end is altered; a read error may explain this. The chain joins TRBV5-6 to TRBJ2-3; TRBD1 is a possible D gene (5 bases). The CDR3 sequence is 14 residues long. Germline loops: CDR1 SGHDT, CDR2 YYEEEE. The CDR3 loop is CASSLGLGTGTQYF. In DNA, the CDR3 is TGTGCCAGCAGCTTGGGACTCGGCACAGGTACGCAGTATTTT.

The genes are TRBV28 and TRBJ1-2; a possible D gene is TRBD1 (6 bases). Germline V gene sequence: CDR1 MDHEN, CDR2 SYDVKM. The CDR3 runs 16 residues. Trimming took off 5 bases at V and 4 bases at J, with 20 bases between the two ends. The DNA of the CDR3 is TGTGCCAGCAGTCCCTCCACGGGGGGCCGCCGCTATGGCTACACCTTC. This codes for CASSPSTGGRRYGYTF.

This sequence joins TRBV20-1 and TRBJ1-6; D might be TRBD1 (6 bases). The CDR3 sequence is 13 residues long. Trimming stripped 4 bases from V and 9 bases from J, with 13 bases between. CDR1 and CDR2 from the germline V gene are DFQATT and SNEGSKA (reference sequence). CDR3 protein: CSAKTGGGSPLHF. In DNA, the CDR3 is TGCAGTGCTAAGACCGGGGGCGGTTCACCCCTCCACTTT.